This T cell receptor beta chain appears in the sequencing data of a study of identical twins. Study results and caveats: Fewer insertions characterized abundant cord blood beta clonotypes, whereas memory repertoires showed none.

Germline V gene lookup returns CDR1 DFQATT and CDR2 SNEGSKA (reference sequence). The length of the CDR3 is 16 residues. Trimming cost V 6 bases and J 4 bases; bases outside gene matches: 14. TCRdb re-derived calls from the 5' RACE reads in MiXCR, one entry per CDR3 protein. The profile shows about 790,000 distinct CDR3 sequences, approximately 18% of them singletons. This clonotype was seen a few times. What it binds is unknown. The same sample was also studied in work on T cells expressing NK-cell markers.

This chain connects TRBV20-1 to TRBJ2-7; TRBD2 aligns across 11 bases. The TCR comes from a woman aged 18-35 years in good health. What was sequenced was PBMCs. CDR3 bases: TGCAGTGCAAACGTAGCGGGGGGGGGCCCTATTTACGAGCAGTACTTC. Its protein product is CSANVAGGGPIYEQYF.